This T cell receptor (beta chain) was captured in a study of molecular identifiers for immune sequencing clone quantification. General study findings and limits: Barcodes shared by identical TCR molecules could lead to underestimated sizes of highly expanded clones.

TCRdb passed the PCR reads through MiXCR, listing each CDR3 protein once. The repertoire has under 650,000 distinct CDR3 sequences, just under 20% of them found once; the top ten carry about 0.9%. Sorted cells numbering about 20,000 to 1,000,000, with 10%, 30% or 50% RNA, yielded the naive CD8 libraries. A CD8+CD4-CCR7+CD45RA+ phenotype served as the sorting definition for naive CD8 T cells. Trimming pared 2 bases from V and 5 bases from J, leaving 12 bases between. This CDR3 contains 14 residues. CDR1 is DFQATT and CDR2 is SNEGSKA in the germline V gene (reference sequence). This clonotype was counted at least ten times. What it binds is not known.

The sample was naive CD8+ T cells from blood, with Jurkat cell RNA spiked in. The subset here: FACS-sorted CD8+CD4-CCR7+CD45RA+ naive T cells. V usage is TRBV20-1 and J usage is TRBJ2-2; D may be TRBD2 (5 bases). This clonotype originated in a human donor in good health. Some libraries in this study had Jurkat cell RNA spiked in. The CDR3 coding sequence is TGCAGTGCTAGAATCGGGATGGGAACCGGGGAGCTGTTTTTT. Its translation is CSARIGMGTGELFF.